This TCR beta chain was captured in a study of T cell repertoires in cytomegalovirus infection. Whole-study context: In the study, CMV epitopes included recently identified HLA-C-restricted and well-studied HLA-B-restricted ones. CMV infection together with matching HLA type was indicated by public TCR beta signatures.

Each CDR3 protein gets one entry after TCRdb re-called the reads with MiXCR. The sample shows about 830,000 distinct CDR3 sequences, about 30% of them seen only once. The study's findings and limits: Dominant in the ex vivo response were TCR beta clonotypes restricted by HLA-C and specific for CMV.

The CDR3 has 13 amino acids. Germline lookup yields CDR1 SGHNT and CDR2 YYREEE (reference sequence). The V end was cut by 2 bases, the J end by 7 bases, with 12 bases between. For this clonotype: No antigen is known for it.

This TCR came from a human donor in good health (CMV status not recorded). Some clones in this sample may be carry-over from other donors' samples. This material consisted of cultured CD8+ T cells from PBMCs, taken from culture after CMV antigen stimulation. The chain employs TRBV5-4 and TRBJ1-1, with D possibly TRBD1 on 6 matching bases. CDR3 in DNA: TGTGCCAGCAGCTTTTCAGGGGATATTGAAGCTTTCTTT. Translation gives CASSFSGDIEAFF.